The clone carrying this T cell receptor (beta chain) was observed a handful of times. At the time of sampling, donors were nominally healthy, though unrecorded immune exposures were likely. Amplification used 60 Vbeta primers and 13 Jbeta primers. Clones were sequenced by immunoSEQ multiplex PCR, and TCRdb holds only the in-frame ones, with some missing. This table holds around 97,000 clones, around a tenth found once. The entry originates in a study of cytomegalovirus exposure and HLA in healthy donors. The sample comprised PBMCs. This sequence originates from a man in his forties or fifties in good health and CMV-seropositive.

This CDR3 is CASSATSGGTDTQYF. The CDR3 DNA sequence: TGTGCCAGCAGCGCTACTAGCGGAGGCACAGATACGCAGTATTTT. J is TRBJ2-3 and V is TRBV11-2; 8 positions agree with TRBD2. The V segment lost 5 bases and the J segment 1 base; nucleotides outside the gene matches: 5. The CDR3 sequence is 15 residues long. Germline V lookup: CDR1 SGHAT, CDR2 FQNNGV.